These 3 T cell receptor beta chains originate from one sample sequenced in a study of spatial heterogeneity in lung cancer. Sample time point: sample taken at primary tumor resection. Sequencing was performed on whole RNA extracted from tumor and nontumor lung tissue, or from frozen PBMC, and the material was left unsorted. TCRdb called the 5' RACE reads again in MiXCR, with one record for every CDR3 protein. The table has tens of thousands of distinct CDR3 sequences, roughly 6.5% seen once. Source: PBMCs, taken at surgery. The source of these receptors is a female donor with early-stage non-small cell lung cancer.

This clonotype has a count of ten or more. DNA for the CDR3: TGTGCCAGCCAGCGTAGGGAGAACACCGGGGAGCTGTTTTTT. Residues: CASQRRENTGELFF. The V gene is TRBV6-4, the J gene TRBJ2-2, with D unresolved. Germline V lookup: CDR1 MRHNA, CDR2 SNTAGT. The V gene lost 8 bases and the J gene lost 1 base, with 11 bases spanning the gap. The CDR3 consists of 14 residues.

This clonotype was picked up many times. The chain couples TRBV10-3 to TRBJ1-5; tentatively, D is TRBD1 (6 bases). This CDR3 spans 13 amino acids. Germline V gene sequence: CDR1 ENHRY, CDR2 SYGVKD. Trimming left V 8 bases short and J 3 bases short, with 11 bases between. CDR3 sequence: CAIATGFNQPQHF. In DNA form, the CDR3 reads TGTGCCATCGCGACAGGCTTCAATCAGCCCCAGCATTTT.

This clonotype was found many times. The CDR3 is CASSFRDRVSYNEQFF. The DNA of the CDR3 is TGCGCCAGCAGCTTTCGCGACCGAGTCTCCTACAATGAGCAGTTCTTC. This chain uses TRBV5-1 with TRBJ2-1; D unresolved. The ends were cut back, 2 bases at V and 0 bases at J, with 12 bases in the middle. The CDR3 has 16 residues. Germline V gives CDR1 SGHRS, CDR2 YFSETQ. Full variable domain (missing parts from reference TRBV5-1 and TRBJ2-1): KAGVTQTPRYLIKTRGQQVTLSCSPISGHRSVSWYQQTPGQGLQFLFEYFSETQRNKGNFPGRFSGRQFSNSRSEMNVSTLELGDSALYLCASSFRDRVSYNEQFFGPGTRLTVL.